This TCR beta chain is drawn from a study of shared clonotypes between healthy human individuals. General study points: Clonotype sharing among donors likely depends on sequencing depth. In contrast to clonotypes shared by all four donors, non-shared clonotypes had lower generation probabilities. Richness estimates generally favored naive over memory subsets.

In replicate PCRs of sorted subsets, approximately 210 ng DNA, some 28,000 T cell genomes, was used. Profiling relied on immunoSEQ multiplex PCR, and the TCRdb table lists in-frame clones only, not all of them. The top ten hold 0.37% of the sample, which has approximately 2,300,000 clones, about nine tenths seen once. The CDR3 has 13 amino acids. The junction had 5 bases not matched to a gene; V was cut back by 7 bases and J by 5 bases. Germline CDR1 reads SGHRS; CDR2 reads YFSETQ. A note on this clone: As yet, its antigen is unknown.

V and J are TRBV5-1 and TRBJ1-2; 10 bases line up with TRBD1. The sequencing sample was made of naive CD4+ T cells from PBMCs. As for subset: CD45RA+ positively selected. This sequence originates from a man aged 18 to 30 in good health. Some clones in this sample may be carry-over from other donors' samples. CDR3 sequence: CASAGQGNYGYTF. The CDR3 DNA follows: TGCGCCAGCGCGGGACAGGGGAATTATGGCTACACCTTC. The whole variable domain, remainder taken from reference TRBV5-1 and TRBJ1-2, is KAGVTQTPRYLIKTRGQQVTLSCSPISGHRSVSWYQQTPGQGLQFLFEYFSETQRNKGNFPGRFSGRQFSNSRSEMNVSTLELGDSALYLCASAGQGNYGYTFGSGTRLTVV.